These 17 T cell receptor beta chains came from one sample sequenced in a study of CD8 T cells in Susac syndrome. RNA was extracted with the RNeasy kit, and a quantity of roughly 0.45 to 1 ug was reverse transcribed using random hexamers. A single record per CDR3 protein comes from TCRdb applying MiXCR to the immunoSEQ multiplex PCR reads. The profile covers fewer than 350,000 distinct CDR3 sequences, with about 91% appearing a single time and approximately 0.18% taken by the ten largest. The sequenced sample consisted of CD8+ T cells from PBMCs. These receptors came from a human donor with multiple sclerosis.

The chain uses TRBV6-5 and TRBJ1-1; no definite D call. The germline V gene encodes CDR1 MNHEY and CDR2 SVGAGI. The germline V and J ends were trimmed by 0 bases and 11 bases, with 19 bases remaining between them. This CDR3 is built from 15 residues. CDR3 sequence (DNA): TGTGCCAGCAGTTACTCAGGTCGGGCGACCCAGCGTGCTTTCTTT. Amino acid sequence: CASSYSGRATQRAFF.

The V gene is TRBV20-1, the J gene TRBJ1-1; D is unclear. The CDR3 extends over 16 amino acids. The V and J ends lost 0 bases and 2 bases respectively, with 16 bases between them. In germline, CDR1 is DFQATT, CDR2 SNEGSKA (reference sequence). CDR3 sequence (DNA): TGCAGTGCTAGAGATCGGGGTGGTTTTTTAAACACTGAAGCTTTCTTT. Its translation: CSARDRGGFLNTEAFF.

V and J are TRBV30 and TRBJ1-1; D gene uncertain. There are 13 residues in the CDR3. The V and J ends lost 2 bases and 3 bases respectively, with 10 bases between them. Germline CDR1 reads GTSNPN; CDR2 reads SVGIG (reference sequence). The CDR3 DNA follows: TGTGCCTGGAGTTGGGGTGGGGACACTGAAGCTTTCTTT. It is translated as CAWSWGGDTEAFF.

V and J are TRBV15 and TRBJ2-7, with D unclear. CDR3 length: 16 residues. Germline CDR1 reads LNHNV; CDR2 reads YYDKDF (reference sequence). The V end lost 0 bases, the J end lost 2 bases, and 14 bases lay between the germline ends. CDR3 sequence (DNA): TGTGCCACCAGCAGAGACAGCTCAAGGTTCCCCTACGAGCAGTACTTC. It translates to CATSRDSSRFPYEQYF. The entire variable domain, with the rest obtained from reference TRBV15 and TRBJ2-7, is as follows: DAMVIQNPRYQVTQFGKPVTLSCSQTLNHNVMYWYQQKSSQAPKLLFHYYDKDFNNEADTPDNFQSRRPNTSFCFLDIRSPGLGDTAMYLCATSRDSSRFPYEQYFGPGTRLTVT.

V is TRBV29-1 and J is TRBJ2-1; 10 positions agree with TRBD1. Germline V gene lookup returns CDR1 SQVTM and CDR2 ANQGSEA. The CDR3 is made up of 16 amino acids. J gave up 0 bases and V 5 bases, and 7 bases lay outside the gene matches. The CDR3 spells CSVSNRDRGSYNEQFF. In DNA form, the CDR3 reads TGCAGCGTTTCGAACCGGGACAGGGGCTCCTACAATGAGCAGTTCTTC.

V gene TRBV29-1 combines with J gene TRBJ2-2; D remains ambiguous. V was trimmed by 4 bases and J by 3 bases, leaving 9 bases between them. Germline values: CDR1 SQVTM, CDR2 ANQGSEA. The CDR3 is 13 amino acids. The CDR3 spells CSVVQADTGELFF. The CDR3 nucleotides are TGCAGCGTTGTGCAGGCGGACACCGGGGAGCTGTTTTTT.

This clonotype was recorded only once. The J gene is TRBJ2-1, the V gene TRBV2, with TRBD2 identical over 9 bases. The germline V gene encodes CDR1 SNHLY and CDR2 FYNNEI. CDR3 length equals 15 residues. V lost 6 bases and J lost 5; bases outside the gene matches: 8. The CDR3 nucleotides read TGTGCCAGCAGAATCGGCGGGGGGGCTCACAATGAGCAGTTCTTC. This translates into CASRIGGGAHNEQFF.

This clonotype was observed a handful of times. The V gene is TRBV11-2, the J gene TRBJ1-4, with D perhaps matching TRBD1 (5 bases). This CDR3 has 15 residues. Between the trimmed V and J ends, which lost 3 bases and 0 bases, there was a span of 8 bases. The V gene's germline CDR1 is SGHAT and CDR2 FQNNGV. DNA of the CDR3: TGTGCCAGCAGCTTCCCGGGGCCAACTAATGAAAAACTGTTTTTT. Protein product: CASSFPGPTNEKLFF.

The DNA for the CDR3 is TGTGCCAGTAGGGCAGGGGCCTTTTCAGAGCAGTTCTTC. The encoded protein is CASRAGAFSEQFF. The J gene is TRBJ2-1, the V gene TRBV19; possibly TRBD1 for D (6 bases). Trimming pared 6 bases from V and 10 bases from J, leaving 16 bases between. Germline V gives CDR1 LNHDA, CDR2 SQIVND (reference sequence). The CDR3 runs 13 residues.

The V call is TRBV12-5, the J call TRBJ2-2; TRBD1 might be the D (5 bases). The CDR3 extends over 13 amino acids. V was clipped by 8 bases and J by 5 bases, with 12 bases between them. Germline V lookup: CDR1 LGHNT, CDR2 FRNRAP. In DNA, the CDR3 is TGTGCTAGTTCCGCGACAGAGACCGGGGAGCTGTTTTTT. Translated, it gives CASSATETGELFF.

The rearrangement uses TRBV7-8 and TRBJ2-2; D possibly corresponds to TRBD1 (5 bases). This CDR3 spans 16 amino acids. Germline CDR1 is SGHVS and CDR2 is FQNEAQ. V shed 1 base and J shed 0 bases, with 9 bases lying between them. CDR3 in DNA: TGTGCCAGCAGCTTAGGGGCAGGGACGAACACCGGGGAGCTGTTTTTT. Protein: CASSLGAGTNTGELFF. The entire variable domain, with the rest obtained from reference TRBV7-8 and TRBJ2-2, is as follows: GAGVSQSPRYKVAKRGQDVALRCDPISGHVSLFWYQQALGQGPEFLTYFQNEAQLDKSGLPSDRFFAERPEGSVSTLKIQRTQQEDSAVYLCASSLGAGTNTGELFFGEGSRLTVL.

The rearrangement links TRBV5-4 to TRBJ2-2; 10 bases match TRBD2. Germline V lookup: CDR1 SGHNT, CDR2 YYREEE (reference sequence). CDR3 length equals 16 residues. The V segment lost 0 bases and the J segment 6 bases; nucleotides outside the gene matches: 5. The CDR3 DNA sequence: TGTGCCAGCAGCTTGGGAGTAGCGGGGGGCTCCGGGGAGCTGTTTTTT. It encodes CASSLGVAGGSGELFF.

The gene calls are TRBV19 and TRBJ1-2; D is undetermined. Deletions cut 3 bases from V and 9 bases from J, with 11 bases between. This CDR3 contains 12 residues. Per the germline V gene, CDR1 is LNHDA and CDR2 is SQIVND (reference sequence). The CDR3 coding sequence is TGTGCCAGTAGTATCGGGCTCCTGAGCTACACCTTC. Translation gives CASSIGLLSYTF.

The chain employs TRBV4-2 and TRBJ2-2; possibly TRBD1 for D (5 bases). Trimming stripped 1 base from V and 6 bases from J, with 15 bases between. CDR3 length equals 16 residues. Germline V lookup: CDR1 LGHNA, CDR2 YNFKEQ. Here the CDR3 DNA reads TGTGCCAGCAGCCAAGTTGGCGTCAGGGTGTCCGGGGAGCTGTTTTTT. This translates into CASSQVGVRVSGELFF.

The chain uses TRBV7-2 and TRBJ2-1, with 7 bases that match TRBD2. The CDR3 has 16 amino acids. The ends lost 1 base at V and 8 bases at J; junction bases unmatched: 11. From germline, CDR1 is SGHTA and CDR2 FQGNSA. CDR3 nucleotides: TGTGCCAGCAGCTTAGATGGAGCGGGAACCTTTTATGAGCAGTTCTTC. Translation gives CASSLDGAGTFYEQFF.

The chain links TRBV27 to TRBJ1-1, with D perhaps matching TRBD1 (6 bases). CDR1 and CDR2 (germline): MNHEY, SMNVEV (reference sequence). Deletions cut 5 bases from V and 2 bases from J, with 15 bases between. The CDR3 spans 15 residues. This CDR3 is CASSTRTELNTEAFF. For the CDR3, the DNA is TGTGCCAGCAGTACTCGGACAGAACTTAACACTGAAGCTTTCTTT.

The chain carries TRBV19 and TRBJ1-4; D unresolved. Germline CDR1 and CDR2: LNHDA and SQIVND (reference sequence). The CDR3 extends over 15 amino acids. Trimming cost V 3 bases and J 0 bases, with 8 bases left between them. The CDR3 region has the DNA TGTGCCAGTAGTATTGGAACAGCAACTAATGAAAAACTGTTTTTT. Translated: CASSIGTATNEKLFF.